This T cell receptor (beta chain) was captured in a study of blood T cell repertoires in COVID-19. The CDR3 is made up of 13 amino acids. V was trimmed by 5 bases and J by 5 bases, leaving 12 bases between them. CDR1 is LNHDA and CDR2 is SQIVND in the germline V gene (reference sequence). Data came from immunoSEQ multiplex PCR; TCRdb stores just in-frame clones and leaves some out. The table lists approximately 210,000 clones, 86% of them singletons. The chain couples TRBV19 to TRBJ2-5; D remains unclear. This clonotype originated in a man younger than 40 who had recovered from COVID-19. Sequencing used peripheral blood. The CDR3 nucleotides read TGTGCCAGTAGTCTATACGCGGCCGAGACCCAGTACTTC. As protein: CASSLYAAETQYF.